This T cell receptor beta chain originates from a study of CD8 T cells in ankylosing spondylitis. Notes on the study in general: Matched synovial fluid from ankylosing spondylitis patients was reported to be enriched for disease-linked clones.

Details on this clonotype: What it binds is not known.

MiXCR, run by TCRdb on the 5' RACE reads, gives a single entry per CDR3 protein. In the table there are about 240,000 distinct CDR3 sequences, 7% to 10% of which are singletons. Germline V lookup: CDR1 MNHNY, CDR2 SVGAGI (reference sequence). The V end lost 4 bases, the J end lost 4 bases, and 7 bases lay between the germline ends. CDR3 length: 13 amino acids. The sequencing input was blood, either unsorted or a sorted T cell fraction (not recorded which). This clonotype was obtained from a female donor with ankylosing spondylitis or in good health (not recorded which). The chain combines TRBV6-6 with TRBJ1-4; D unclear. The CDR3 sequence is CASSSQFNEKLFF. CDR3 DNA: TGTGCCAGCAGTTCCCAGTTTAATGAAAAACTGTTTTTT.